The 25 T cell receptor beta chains in this list originate from one sample, sequenced in a study of shared clonotypes between healthy human individuals. Only in-frame clones appear in the TCRdb table, and some are missing; sequencing was by immunoSEQ multiplex PCR. Among 2,500,000 or so clones, just under 95% were seen once, and the ten largest hold approximately 0.41%. Sequenced: naive CD4+ T cells from PBMCs. Specified subset: CD45RA+ positively selected. The receptors come from a man younger than 30 in good health. Some clones in this sample may be carry-over from other donors' samples.

This chain uses TRBV25-1 with TRBJ2-6, with D possibly TRBD2 on 5 matching bases. CDR3 length: 15 amino acids. The V end lost 6 bases, the J end lost 1 base, and 10 bases lay between the germline ends. The germline gives CDR1 MGHDK, CDR2 SYGVNS. CDR3 in amino acids: CASSLPGSGANVLTF. The CDR3 coding sequence is TGTGCCAGCAGCCTCCCGGGGTCTGGGGCCAACGTCCTGACTTTC.

As for this clone: In the same sample, other DNA sequences code for this CDR3. The J gene is TRBJ2-5, the V gene TRBV9; maybe TRBD1 (8 bases). Germline V gene lookup returns CDR1 SGDLS and CDR2 YYNGEE. This CDR3 has 15 residues. The ends were cut back, 0 bases at V and 5 bases at J, with 14 bases in the middle. CDR3 amino acids: CASSVGGQGGETQYF. In DNA form, the CDR3 reads TGTGCCAGCAGCGTAGGCGGACAGGGAGGGGAGACCCAGTACTTC.

The V and J genes are TRBV7-6 and TRBJ2-5; D remains unclear. Trimming left V 4 bases short and J 2 bases short, with 8 bases between. The germline CDR1 and CDR2 sequences are SGHVS and FNYEAQ. The CDR3 is made up of 13 amino acids. This CDR3 reads CASSSTVQETQYF. Written as DNA, the CDR3 is TGTGCCAGCAGCTCGACGGTTCAAGAGACCCAGTACTTC.

The CDR3: CASTSMGEGNTIYF. CDR3 DNA: TGTGCCAGCACCTCTATGGGCGAAGGAAACACCATATATTTT. The rearrangement links TRBV28 to TRBJ1-3; D gene ambiguous. CDR3 size: 14 residues. Trimming removed 7 bases at V and 4 bases at J, with 14 bases between. Germline-derived CDR1 and CDR2 are MDHEN and SYDVKM.

This rearrangement joins TRBV7-9 to TRBJ2-2; D uncertain. V shed 0 bases and J shed 7 bases, with 3 bases lying between them. The CDR3 spans 12 residues. Germline CDR1 and CDR2: SEHNR and FQNEAQ (reference sequence). CDR3 protein: CASSLAGGELFF. In nucleotides, the CDR3 is TGTGCCAGCAGCTTAGCTGGCGGGGAGCTGTTTTTT.

The chain is built from TRBV15 and TRBJ1-1; the D is unclear. Trimming stripped 5 bases from V and 5 bases from J, with 12 bases between. The CDR3 sequence is 13 residues long. Per the germline V gene, CDR1 is LNHNV and CDR2 is YYDKDF (reference sequence). The CDR3 sequence: CATSDPDRTEAFF. The CDR3 coding sequence is TGTGCCACCAGCGACCCCGACCGGACTGAAGCTTTCTTT.

Comment on this clone: A much larger clone is a single base away; this may be a read error. J is TRBJ1-1 and V is TRBV5-6; 7 bases are shared with TRBD1. The CDR3 is 12 amino acids. J gave up 7 bases and V 1 base, and 1 base lay outside the gene matches. In germline, CDR1 is SGHDT, CDR2 YYEEEE. The CDR3 loop reads CASSLNRGEAFF. The CDR3 DNA sequence: TGTGCCAGCAGCTTGAACAGGGGTGAAGCTTTCTTT. The complete variable domain, with remaining parts taken from reference TRBV5-6 and TRBJ1-1, reads DAGVTQSPTHLIKTRGQQVTLRCSPKSGHDTVSWYQQALGQGPQFIFQYYEEEERQRGNFPDRFSGHQFPNYSSELNVNALLLGDSALYLCASSLNRGEAFFGQGTRLTVV.

The J gene is TRBJ2-1, the V gene TRBV19; 9 bases are a match to TRBD1. Losses at the gene ends were 5 bases for V and 6 bases for J; bases not matched to a gene: 8. The germline gives CDR1 LNHDA, CDR2 SQIVND (reference sequence). This CDR3 has 15 amino acids. The CDR3 region is CASSSPGQGRNEQFF. DNA for the CDR3: TGTGCCAGTAGTTCCCCGGGACAGGGACGCAATGAGCAGTTCTTC.

Note on this clone: Within the sample, other DNA sequences also encode this same CDR3. The V and J genes are TRBV29-1 and TRBJ2-1; the D is unclear. V dropped 2 bases and J dropped 7 bases, with 3 bases sitting between them. In germline, CDR1 is SQVTM, CDR2 ANQGSEA. The CDR3 is made up of 10 amino acids. The DNA for the CDR3 is TGCAGCGTTGAATCGAATGAGCAGTTCTTC. Its translation is CSVESNEQFF.

The V gene is TRBV29-1, the J gene TRBJ2-5; 8 bases fit TRBD1. The CDR3 has 13 residues. Unmatched junction bases numbered 8, after V lost 6 bases and J lost 5 bases. CDR1 is SQVTM, CDR2 ANQGSEA, per germline. The CDR3 coding sequence is TGCAGCGTCCAGGGGGCCGCGTGGGAGACCCAGTACTTC. It encodes CSVQGAAWETQYF.

This chain uses TRBV5-1 with TRBJ2-7; a weak D match, TRBD1 (6 bases). The length of the CDR3 is 15 residues. CDR1 and CDR2 (germline): SGHRS, YFSETQ. V was pared by 4 bases and J by 4 bases, with 18 bases between. The CDR3 sequence is CASSLPGHRSYEQYF. The CDR3 bases are TGCGCCAGCAGCCTACCGGGACACCGTTCGTACGAGCAGTACTTC.

The chain uses TRBV5-1 and TRBJ1-2; 8 nucleotides agree with TRBD1. This CDR3 is 15 amino acids long. V dropped 0 bases and J dropped 6; count of bases not matched to a gene: 7. Germline V gene lookup returns CDR1 SGHRS and CDR2 YFSETQ. CDR3 protein: CASSLGVDRAHGYTF. The CDR3 region has the DNA TGCGCCAGCAGCTTGGGGGTGGACAGGGCCCATGGCTACACCTTC. Based on the CDR3 plus reference TRBV5-1 and TRBJ1-2, the full variable domain is KAGVTQTPRYLIKTRGQQVTLSCSPISGHRSVSWYQQTPGQGLQFLFEYFSETQRNKGNFPGRFSGRQFSNSRSEMNVSTLELGDSALYLCASSLGVDRAHGYTFGSGTRLTVV.

Notes on this clone: Other nucleotide sequences from this sample produce the same CDR3. This chain connects TRBV30 to TRBJ2-3, with D uncertain. The CDR3 is 11 amino acids. V was trimmed by 3 bases and J by 3 bases, leaving 4 bases between them. Germline V CDR1 and CDR2: GTSNPN, SVGIG (reference sequence). This CDR3 is CAWSLTDTQYF. CDR3 DNA: TGTGCCTGGAGCCTTACAGATACGCAGTATTTT.

V and J are TRBV2 and TRBJ2-5; the match to TRBD1 covers 10 bases. V gave up 6 bases and J gave up 4 bases; unmatched junction bases: 8. The CDR3 sequence is 15 residues long. Germline V gene data show CDR1 as SNHLY and CDR2 as FYNNEI. The CDR3 DNA is TGTGCCAGCAGCGCCGACAGGGGGCCGGTAGAGACCCAGTACTTC. It is translated as CASSADRGPVETQYF.

On this clone itself: In the same sample, other DNA sequences code for this CDR3. CDR3 sequence: CASSLGLAGTYEQYF. The CDR3 nucleotides read TGTGCCAGCAGCTTGGGACTAGCGGGCACCTACGAGCAGTACTTC. V gene TRBV7-3 combines with J gene TRBJ2-7; 12 positions agree with TRBD2. V gave up 3 bases and J gave up 2 bases; unmatched junction bases: 2. Germline values: CDR1 SGHTA, CDR2 FQGTGA. CDR3 length equals 15 residues.

This clone was picked up one time. The rearrangement uses TRBV28 and TRBJ2-7; D is perhaps TRBD1 (6 bases). The CDR3 consists of 15 residues. Deletions cut 10 bases from V and 0 bases from J, with 19 bases between. Germline V lookup: CDR1 MDHEN, CDR2 SYDVKM. CDR3 sequence (DNA): TGTGCCACGACCCCGGGACAATGGACCTCCTACGAGCAGTACTTC. Its protein product is CATTPGQWTSYEQYF.

The chain couples TRBV2 to TRBJ2-1; 8 nucleotides match TRBD1. V gave up 4 bases and J gave up 7 bases; unmatched junction bases: 9. Germline CDR1 reads SNHLY; CDR2 reads FYNNEI. CDR3 length equals 15 residues. The chain's CDR3 is CASSGAGGAWNEQFF. The CDR3 DNA reads as TGTGCCAGCAGTGGGGCAGGGGGCGCATGGAATGAGCAGTTCTTC.

The chain links TRBV2 to TRBJ1-1; D uncertain. V shed 7 bases and J shed 2 bases, with 14 bases lying between them. The germline gives CDR1 SNHLY, CDR2 FYNNEI. This CDR3 is built from 14 residues. The CDR3 loop is CASTDSRDNTEAFF. The CDR3 bases are TGTGCCAGCACCGATAGTAGGGATAACACTGAAGCTTTCTTT.

This chain joins TRBV27 and TRBJ2-1, with D hard to call. V lost 2 bases and J 7 bases, leaving 12 bases between the germline ends. The CDR3 totals 14 residues. Germline CDR1 is MNHEY and CDR2 is SMNVEV (reference sequence). In DNA form, the CDR3 reads TGTGCCAGCAGTTTAGAACTCCCTTGGAATGAGCAGTTCTTC. As protein: CASSLELPWNEQFF.

This rearrangement joins TRBV10-2 to TRBJ2-1, with 10 nucleotides matching TRBD2. The CDR3 spans 16 residues. Germline-derived CDR1 and CDR2 are WSHSY and SAAADI. V trimming: 6 bases; J trimming: 5 bases; junction bases outside the gene matches: 10. This CDR3 reads CASRPFSGRLDNEQFF. The CDR3 DNA sequence: TGCGCCAGCAGACCCTTTAGCGGGAGGTTAGACAATGAGCAGTTCTTC.

The gene calls are TRBV19 and TRBJ2-7; a weak D match, TRBD2 (5 bases). Germline lookup yields CDR1 LNHDA and CDR2 SQIVND (reference sequence). V lost 4 bases, J lost 0 bases, and 10 bases lay in between. The CDR3 is made up of 14 amino acids. The CDR3 here is CASSKEEGSYEQYF. The CDR3 DNA follows: TGTGCCAGTAGTAAGGAAGAGGGCTCCTACGAGCAGTACTTC.

This sequence joins TRBV28 and TRBJ2-1; TRBD2 aligns across 7 bases. Germline assignment: CDR1 MDHEN and CDR2 SYDVKM. V shed 2 bases and J 6 bases; nucleotides not matched to a gene: 4. The CDR3 length is 14 residues. CDR3 bases: TGTGCCAGCAGTTTAGCGGGAGACGGCAATGAGCAGTTCTTC. This codes for CASSLAGDGNEQFF.

This rearrangement joins TRBV20-1 to TRBJ2-7, with TRBD1 matching 8 bases. The length of the CDR3 is 11 residues. Per germline, CDR1 DFQATT and CDR2 SNEGSKA (reference sequence). Germline trimming cut 5 bases from V and 12 bases from J; bases unmatched to any gene: 9. The CDR3 DNA is TGCAGTGCTGAGAGACAGGGGCCGAGGTACTTC. As protein: CSAERQGPRYF.

The V call is TRBV18, the J call TRBJ2-7, with a weak D call TRBD1 (6 bases). Deletions cut 3 bases from V and 7 bases from J, with 16 bases between. Germline V CDR1 and CDR2: KGHSH, LQKENI. The CDR3 extends over 14 amino acids. The CDR3 DNA reads TGTGCCAGCTCACCTCCGGCAGGGGATAGGGAGCAGTACTTC. It is translated as CASSPPAGDREQYF. The entire variable domain, with the rest obtained from reference TRBV18 and TRBJ2-7, is as follows: NAGVMQNPRHLVRRRGQEARLRCSPMKGHSHVYWYRQLPEEGLKFMVYLQKENIIDESGMPKERFSAEFPKEGPSILRIQQVVRGDSAAYFCASSPPAGDREQYFGPGTRLTVT.

The rearrangement links TRBV15 to TRBJ1-3, with TRBD1 as a possible D gene (5 bases). This CDR3 contains 16 residues. Germline assignment: CDR1 LNHNV and CDR2 YYDKDF (reference sequence). Trimming took 4 bases from V and 0 from J, leaving 13 bases between them. CDR3 nucleotide sequence: TGTGCCACCAGCACCCTGGTGGGGCACTCTGGAAACACCATATATTTT. Residues: CATSTLVGHSGNTIYF. The full variable domain, in which reference TRBV15 and TRBJ1-3 provide the parts outside the CDR3, is DAMVIQNPRYQVTQFGKPVTLSCSQTLNHNVMYWYQQKSSQAPKLLFHYYDKDFNNEADTPDNFQSRRPNTSFCFLDIRSPGLGDTAMYLCATSTLVGHSGNTIYFGEGSWLTVV.